This TCR beta chain emerged from a study of siplizumab effects on memory and regulatory T cells. Broader study findings: Unstimulated subsets captured only a minor fraction of alloreactive clones. The study found that siplizumab significantly reduced alloreactive sequences traceable to unstimulated CD4+ memory cells. Roughly 75-97% of proliferating CD4+ or CD8+ clones lacked an assignable naive or memory phenotype.

A note on this clone: Its specificity is not known.

TCR templates numbering 80,000 to 100,000 were assayed per sample. Data came from immunoSEQ multiplex PCR; TCRdb stores just in-frame clones and leaves some out. In the table there are some 100,000 clones, more than 90% of which are singletons. In germline, CDR1 is MNHEY, CDR2 SMNVEV (reference sequence). The length of the CDR3 is 14 residues. V shed 6 bases, J shed 6 bases, and the junction held 9 bases outside the gene matches. The sequence was collected from a human donor in good health. Some clones in this sample may be carry-over from other donors' samples. The chain joins TRBV27 to TRBJ2-7; 9 nucleotides match TRBD2. The sample consisted of CD4+ T cells sorted from blood. CDR3 sequence: CASRRSGSLSEQYF. In nucleotides, the CDR3 is TGTGCCAGCAGGCGTAGCGGGAGCTTGAGCGAGCAGTACTTC.